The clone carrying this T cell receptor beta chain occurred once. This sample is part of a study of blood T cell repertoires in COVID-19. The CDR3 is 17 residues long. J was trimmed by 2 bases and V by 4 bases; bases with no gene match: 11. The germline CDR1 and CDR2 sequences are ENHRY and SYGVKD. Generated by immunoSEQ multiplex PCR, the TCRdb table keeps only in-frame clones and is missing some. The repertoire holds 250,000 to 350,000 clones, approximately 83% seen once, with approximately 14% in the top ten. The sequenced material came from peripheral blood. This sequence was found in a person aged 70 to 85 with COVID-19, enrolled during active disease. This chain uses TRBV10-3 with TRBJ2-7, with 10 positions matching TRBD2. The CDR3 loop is CAISGGLAGVKTYEQYF. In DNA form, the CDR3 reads TGTGCCATCAGTGGGGGGCTAGCGGGGGTGAAAACCTACGAGCAGTACTTC.